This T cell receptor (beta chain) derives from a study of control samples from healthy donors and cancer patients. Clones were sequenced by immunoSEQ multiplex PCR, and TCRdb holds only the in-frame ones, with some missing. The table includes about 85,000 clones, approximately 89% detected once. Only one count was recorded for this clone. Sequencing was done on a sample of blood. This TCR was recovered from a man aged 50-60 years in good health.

The CDR3 protein is CASSAGEGEAFF. The CDR3 nucleotides read TGTGCCAGCAGCGCAGGGGAGGGTGAAGCTTTCTTT. The chain employs TRBV11-2 and TRBJ1-1, with D tentatively TRBD1 (6 bases). This CDR3 contains 12 residues. Germline CDR1 is SGHAT and CDR2 is FQNNGV. V was trimmed by 5 bases and J by 7 bases, leaving 11 bases between them.